Shown below are 31 T cell receptor beta chains from a single sample sequenced in a study of T cells in Graves' hyperthyroidism and ophthalmopathy. The CDR3 regions of TCR beta were amplified from RNA transcripts. The TCR CDR3 was amplified in a first-round RT-PCR using the HTBI primer set. TCRdb re-called the multiplex PCR reads with MiXCR, one entry per CDR3 protein. The data hold 500,000 to 650,000 distinct CDR3 sequences, with around 13% observed a single time. Sequenced sample: blood. These receptors originate from a woman in her 50s with Graves' ophthalmopathy.

At least ten counts were recorded for this clonotype. The CDR3 coding sequence is TGCGCCAGCTCGGAGGGGGCGAACACTGAAGCTTTCTTT. Translating gives CASSEGANTEAFF. The rearrangement joins TRBV5-1 to TRBJ1-1; 7 bases fit TRBD1. Unmatched junction bases numbered 4, after V lost 7 bases and J lost 1 base. The V gene's germline CDR1 is SGHRS and CDR2 YFSETQ. CDR3 size: 13 residues.

This clonotype was counted at least ten times. The chain carries TRBV28 and TRBJ1-1; maybe TRBD1 (5 bases). The CDR3 sequence is 18 residues long. Trimming took off 4 bases at V and 0 bases at J, with 21 bases between the two ends. The V gene's germline CDR1 is MDHEN and CDR2 SYDVKM. The CDR3 loop is CASSSPRLQASMNTEAFF. DNA of the CDR3: TGTGCCAGCAGTTCCCCCCGGCTACAGGCTTCCATGAACACTGAAGCTTTCTTT.

This clonotype has ten or more counts. V usage is TRBV30 and J usage is TRBJ2-1; TRBD2 matches at 9 bases. After removal of 0 bases from V and 3 bases from J, the junction contained 12 bases not matched to a gene. The CDR3 contains 18 residues. Germline CDR1 and CDR2: GTSNPN and SVGIG (reference sequence). In DNA form, the CDR3 reads TGTGCCTGGAGTGTACCCAGTGGGAAGACTAGCGGCTACAATGAGCAGTTCTTC. Its protein product is CAWSVPSGKTSGYNEQFF.

V gene TRBV7-3 combines with J gene TRBJ1-2, with a possible D match to TRBD1 (6 bases). The V end was cut by 6 bases, the J end by 4 bases, with 18 bases between. Germline CDR1 reads SGHTA; CDR2 reads FQGTGA. This CDR3 is built from 15 residues. As DNA, the CDR3 is TGTGCCAGCAGTTTAGTGGGGGGCGGAGGCTATGGCTACACCTTC. This codes for CASSLVGGGGYGYTF.

This clonotype was picked up many times. This sequence joins TRBV30 and TRBJ2-2, with D tentatively TRBD1 or TRBD2 (5 bases each). CDR1 and CDR2 from the germline V gene are GTSNPN and SVGIG (reference sequence). Deletions cut 0 bases from V and 3 bases from J, with 17 bases between. The CDR3 loop spans 17 amino acids. CDR3 sequence (DNA): TGTGCCTGGAGTGTATTGGGGTCAGGGACCGACACCGGGGAGCTGTTTTTT. Encoded protein: CAWSVLGSGTDTGELFF.

This chain uses TRBV7-2 with TRBJ2-7; 10 bases are a match to TRBD2. Trimming at V came to 5 bases and at J to 3 bases, leaving 10 bases not matched to a gene. The CDR3 covers 16 residues. Germline loops: CDR1 SGHTA, CDR2 FQGNSA. The CDR3 sequence: CASSQDTSGNFYEQYF. CDR3 nucleotides: TGTGCCAGCAGCCAGGATACTAGCGGGAATTTCTACGAGCAGTACTTC.

Many counts were recorded for this clonotype. The chain's CDR3 is CASSLERGNEKLFF. The CDR3 region has the DNA TGTGCCAGCAGCTTAGAACGGGGGAATGAAAAACTGTTTTTT. This chain links TRBV7-8 with TRBJ1-4, with D maybe TRBD1 (5 bases). Trimming left V 1 base short and J 5 bases short, with 8 bases between. Germline V gene lookup returns CDR1 SGHVS and CDR2 FQNEAQ. This CDR3 comprises 14 residues.

This clonotype was counted only a few times. The CDR3 nucleotides are TGCAGCGGAAACAGGGGCATGAACACTGAAGCTTTCTTT. Its protein is CSGNRGMNTEAFF. The V call is TRBV29-1, the J call TRBJ1-1; 7 positions match TRBD1. This CDR3 has 13 residues. Germline-derived CDR1 and CDR2 are SQVTM and ANQGSEA. V trimming: 7 bases; J trimming: 0 bases; junction bases outside the gene matches: 5.

This clonotype was observed a handful of times. The rearrangement uses TRBV4-3 and TRBJ2-7; the match to TRBD1 covers 7 bases. The V segment lost 2 bases and the J segment 1 base; nucleotides outside the gene matches: 11. This CDR3 is 17 amino acids long. Per the germline V gene, CDR1 is LGHNA and CDR2 is YSLEER. The CDR3 bases are TGCGCCAGCAGCCAATTACGAACAGGGGCAATTTCCTACGAGCAGTACTTC. Its protein product is CASSQLRTGAISYEQYF.

This clonotype has ten or more counts. The chain employs TRBV7-3 and TRBJ2-2; perhaps TRBD2 as D (6 bases). The CDR3 spans 13 residues. In germline, CDR1 is SGHTA, CDR2 FQGTGA. Between the trimmed V and J ends, which lost 5 bases and 5 bases, there was a span of 9 bases. The CDR3 sequence is CASSRDFTGELFF. CDR3 bases: TGTGCCAGCAGCAGGGACTTTACCGGGGAGCTGTTTTTT.

V and J are TRBV9 and TRBJ1-6; D is undetermined. V gave up 7 bases and J gave up 11 bases, with 10 bases separating them. CDR1 is SGDLS and CDR2 is YYNGEE in the germline V gene. This CDR3 spans 11 amino acids. The CDR3 region is CASGPTAPLHF. DNA of the CDR3: TGTGCCAGCGGACCGACTGCACCCCTCCACTTT.

The chain is built from TRBV6-2 or TRBV6-3 and TRBJ2-5; 7 bases fit TRBD1. There are 14 residues in the CDR3. V gave up 0 bases and J gave up 5 bases; unmatched junction bases: 3. Germline-derived CDR1 and CDR2 are MNHEY and SVGEGT. CDR3 protein: CASSYSTGIETQYF. DNA of the CDR3: TGTGCCAGCAGTTACTCGACAGGGATTGAGACCCAGTACTTC.

In this sample, this clonotype turned up a few times. V usage is TRBV12-3 or TRBV12-4 and J usage is TRBJ2-1; 10 nucleotides match TRBD1. Trimming cost V 3 bases and J 9 bases; bases outside gene matches: 11. The CDR3 has 16 residues. Here the CDR3 DNA reads TGTGCCAGCAGTTTGGGCCCGGACAGGGGGATCCGTGAGCAGTTCTTC. It specifies CASSLGPDRGIREQFF.

This clonotype was seen only a few times. V usage is TRBV18 and J usage is TRBJ2-4; D is unresolved. Germline values: CDR1 KGHSH, CDR2 LQKENI. The V gene lost 2 bases and the J gene lost 1 base, with 12 bases spanning the gap. This CDR3 contains 16 residues. The CDR3 region is CASSPSAGPAKNIQYF. In DNA, the CDR3 is TGTGCCAGCTCACCATCGGCAGGTCCGGCCAAAAACATTCAGTACTTC.

This clonotype has a count of ten or more. J is TRBJ2-5 and V is TRBV20-1, with TRBD2 identical over 7 bases. The CDR3 extends over 15 amino acids. V lost 1 base and J lost 6; bases outside the gene matches: 11. Germline V lookup: CDR1 DFQATT, CDR2 SNEGSKA (reference sequence). CDR3 bases: TGCAGTGCTAGAGCCCCTAGCGGCTCGACAAAGACCCAGTACTTC. Residues: CSARAPSGSTKTQYF.

This rearrangement joins TRBV6-2 or TRBV6-3 to TRBJ1-2; D gene ambiguous. CDR1 is MNHEY, CDR2 SVGEGT, per germline. V dropped 3 bases and J dropped 8 bases, with 7 bases sitting between them. This CDR3 comprises 11 residues. In DNA, the CDR3 is TGTGCCAGCAGTTATCGGCGAGGCTACACCTTC. It is translated as CASSYRRGYTF.

This clonotype was seen at least ten times. The chain links TRBV7-3 to TRBJ2-1, with D uncertain. Trimming stripped 3 bases from V and 2 bases from J, with 5 bases between. The CDR3 covers 13 residues. Germline lookup yields CDR1 SGHTA and CDR2 FQGTGA. Here the CDR3 DNA reads TGTGCCAGCAGCTTGGCCACCTACAATGAGCAGTTCTTC. Protein sequence: CASSLATYNEQFF.

This clonotype was counted ten times or more. This sequence joins TRBV6-1 and TRBJ1-1; possibly TRBD1 for D (5 bases). Trimming stripped 5 bases from V and 1 base from J, with 11 bases between. The CDR3 has 14 residues. CDR1 is MNHNS and CDR2 is SASEGT in the germline V gene. The CDR3 nucleotides are TGTGCCAGCAGTAGATCGGGACGGAACACTGAAGCTTTCTTT. Protein sequence: CASSRSGRNTEAFF.

Comments on this clonotype: A much larger clone is a single base away; this may be a read error. The CDR3 here is CASSISVNQPQHF. The CDR3, as DNA: TGCGCCAGCAGCATCAGCGTCAATCAGCCCCAGCATTTT. The chain links TRBV5-1 to TRBJ1-5; no clear D gene. Germline V gene lookup returns CDR1 SGHRS and CDR2 YFSETQ. V gave up 4 bases and J gave up 3 bases, with 8 bases separating them. This CDR3 region has 13 residues.

This clonotype was recorded at least ten times. The chain couples TRBV30 to TRBJ2-3; D remains unclear. This CDR3 contains 14 residues. Trimming took off 3 bases at V and 0 bases at J, with 10 bases between the two ends. Germline V gene lookup returns CDR1 GTSNPN and CDR2 SVGIG (reference sequence). CDR3 protein: CAWSTASSTDTQYF. Here the CDR3 DNA reads TGTGCCTGGAGCACAGCCAGTAGCACAGATACGCAGTATTTT.

The table lists this clonotype with many counts. The CDR3 region has the DNA TGTGCCATCAGTAGGAGGACAGGCCTGAACACTGAAGCTTTCTTT. Translated, it gives CAISRRTGLNTEAFF. V and J are TRBV10-3 and TRBJ1-1, with 7 positions matching TRBD1. CDR1 is ENHRY, CDR2 SYGVKD, per germline. The CDR3 loop spans 15 amino acids. Trimming took 5 bases from V and 0 from J; bases not matched to a gene: 6.

The chain has TRBV28 and TRBJ2-3, with 11 bases lining up with TRBD2. This CDR3 comprises 12 residues. Losses at the gene ends were 5 bases for V and 15 bases for J; bases not matched to a gene: 7. Germline CDR1 reads MDHEN; CDR2 reads SYDVKM. The CDR3 nucleotides read TGTGCCAGCAGTCCGACTAGCGGGACTTCTTATTTT. Its translation: CASSPTSGTSYF.

This clonotype was seen a single time. This may come from a read error, since a much larger clone is one base off. The rearrangement links TRBV3-1 to TRBJ2-1; 9 nucleotides align to TRBD1. Germline CDR1 is LGHDT and CDR2 is YNNKEL (reference sequence). CDR3 length: 15 amino acids. After removal of 5 bases from V and 9 bases from J, the junction contained 11 bases not matched to a gene. As DNA, the CDR3 is TGTGCCAGCAGCGCCGGATGGGGACAGGGCTGTGAGCAGTTCTTC. Protein sequence: CASSAGWGQGCEQFF.

This clonotype has at least ten counts. The chain combines TRBV19 with TRBJ1-5; D not certain. Germline V gene data show CDR1 as LNHDA and CDR2 as SQIVND (reference sequence). The CDR3 sequence is 13 residues long. The germline V and J ends were trimmed by 4 bases and 3 bases, with 7 bases remaining between them. CDR3 loop: CASSSGLNQPQHF. DNA for the CDR3: TGTGCCAGTAGTAGCGGCCTCAATCAGCCCCAGCATTTT.

This clonotype has at least ten counts. V usage is TRBV6-1 and J usage is TRBJ2-1; possibly TRBD1 for D (5 bases). The CDR3 is 15 residues long. The V end lost 4 bases, the J end lost 0 bases, and 10 bases lay between the germline ends. Germline V gene data show CDR1 as MNHNS and CDR2 as SASEGT. DNA of the CDR3: TGTGCCAGCAGTGTTCTGACAGTCTCCTACAATGAGCAGTTCTTC. Its protein product is CASSVLTVSYNEQFF.

This clonotype was seen at least ten times. This chain connects TRBV20-1 to TRBJ2-1; TRBD2 matches at 15 bases. Germline CDR1 reads DFQATT; CDR2 reads SNEGSKA (reference sequence). The CDR3 totals 18 residues. V gave up 0 bases and J gave up 10 bases; unmatched junction bases: 13. CDR3 in amino acids: CSARDLPRTSGRGTEQFF. CDR3 nucleotides: TGCAGTGCTAGAGATTTGCCAAGGACTAGCGGGAGGGGGACGGAGCAGTTCTTC.

This clonotype has a handful of counts. The rearrangement uses TRBV7-9 and TRBJ2-1, with 12 bases aligning to TRBD2. V shed 2 bases, J shed 3 bases, and the junction held 2 bases outside the gene matches. The CDR3 contains 16 residues. The germline V gene has CDR1 SEHNR and CDR2 FQNEAQ (reference sequence). The CDR3 DNA sequence: TGTGCCAGCAGCTTACCGACTAGCGGGGGCTACAATGAGCAGTTCTTC. Its translation is CASSLPTSGGYNEQFF.

This clonotype came up many times. The chain links TRBV18 to TRBJ2-5; perhaps TRBD1 as D (5 bases). The germline gives CDR1 KGHSH, CDR2 LQKENI. Trimming removed 1 base from V and 3 bases from J, with 9 bases in between. The CDR3 has 14 amino acids. For the CDR3, the DNA is TGTGCCAGCTCACCACAACAGGCTAAAGAGACCCAGTACTTC. Translating it yields CASSPQQAKETQYF.

This clonotype was observed at least ten times. J is TRBJ1-5 and V is TRBV5-1; tentative D call: TRBD1 (6 bases). V was cut by 4 bases and J by 0 bases, with 20 bases left in between. CDR3 length: 18 amino acids. Germline V gene sequence: CDR1 SGHRS, CDR2 YFSETQ. CDR3 sequence: CASSTGTDPFYSNQPQHF. CDR3 sequence (DNA): TGCGCCAGCAGCACAGGGACCGATCCCTTCTATAGCAATCAGCCCCAGCATTTT.

This clonotype was found many times. The chain couples TRBV11-3 to TRBJ2-2, with TRBD1 matching 8 bases. The CDR3 totals 16 residues. With 0 bases clipped from V and 5 bases from J, the junction kept 5 bases outside the gene matches. CDR1 and CDR2 (germline): SGHNT, YENEEA. In nucleotides, the CDR3 is TGTGCCAGCAGCTTAGACAGGGGGCTTTCAACCGGGGAGCTGTTTTTT. It encodes CASSLDRGLSTGELFF.

This clonotype showed up many times. V is TRBV7-8 and J is TRBJ2-5, with 9 bases that match TRBD2. The CDR3 contains 15 residues. The ends lost 5 bases at V and 5 bases at J; junction bases unmatched: 9. Germline loops: CDR1 SGHVS, CDR2 FQNEAQ. This chain's CDR3 is CASSAPGLAGETQYF. DNA for the CDR3: TGTGCCAGCAGCGCTCCGGGACTAGCAGGGGAGACCCAGTACTTC.